The sequence of this T cell receptor beta chain was determined in a study of blood T cells in healthy people across ages. General observations from the study: Diversity figures derived from one million T cells were judged to underestimate the true value.

A second PCR of 7 to 11 cycles used a sample-barcoded 5' primer and a J-beta primer mix. A single record per CDR3 protein comes from TCRdb applying MiXCR to the 5' RACE reads. The table includes 1,500,000 or so distinct CDR3 sequences, approximately 59% detected once. Comment on this clonotype: Its antigen remains unknown.

The CDR3 has 16 amino acids. Trimming at V came to 0 bases and at J to 6 bases, leaving 9 bases not matched to a gene. CDR1 is LNHNV and CDR2 is YYDKDF in the germline V gene (reference sequence). The chain has TRBV15 and TRBJ2-7, with TRBD1 matching over 9 bases. The origin of this receptor is a man aged 18 to 30 in good health. Material: blood. The CDR3 loop reads CATSREDRGYRGEQYF. CDR3 coding DNA: TGTGCCACCAGCAGAGAGGACAGGGGATATCGGGGCGAGCAGTACTTC.